The 6 T cell receptor beta chains in this list originate from one sample, sequenced in a study of T cells expressing NK-cell markers. TCRdb reprocessed the 5' RACE reads and stores each CDR3 protein as one record, lacking DNA. The sample table sets out 160,000 or so distinct CDR3 sequences. Material: blood T cells: a sorted CD56 or NKG2C T cell subset, CD4+ or CD8+ T cells, or bulk PBMC T cells (not recorded which). Every receptor here comes from a woman aged 18 to 75 in good health.

The chain links TRBV7-3 to TRBJ1-1. Germline V gene lookup returns CDR1 SGHTA and CDR2 FQGTGA. The CDR3 is made up of 15 amino acids. The chain's CDR3 is CASSLSGSQNTEAFF.

This chain uses TRBV12-3 or TRBV12-4 with TRBJ1-2. This CDR3 is 15 amino acids long. CDR3 protein: CASSLAGYSTYGYTF.

V is TRBV28 and J is TRBJ2-1. Germline-derived CDR1 and CDR2 are MDHEN and SYDVKM. The CDR3 runs 12 residues. The CDR3 sequence: CASSFSLNEQFF.

The genes are TRBV20-1 and TRBJ2-1. Per the germline V gene, CDR1 is DFQATT and CDR2 is SNEGSKA (reference sequence). There are 16 residues in the CDR3. The CDR3 is CSARDLEQGIDNEQFF.

V usage is TRBV29-1 and J usage is TRBJ2-7; TCRdb calls TRBD1, which cannot be checked without DNA. CDR3 length equals 12 residues. Germline assignment: CDR1 SQVTM and CDR2 ANQGSEA. The CDR3 loop reads CSVGVRAGEQYF.

This chain connects TRBV6-2 or TRBV6-3 to TRBJ2-2; TCRdb designates TRBD2, a call that cannot be tested without DNA. From germline, CDR1 is MNHEY and CDR2 SVGEGT. CDR3 length equals 15 residues. The CDR3 sequence: CASSGTARGTGELFF.